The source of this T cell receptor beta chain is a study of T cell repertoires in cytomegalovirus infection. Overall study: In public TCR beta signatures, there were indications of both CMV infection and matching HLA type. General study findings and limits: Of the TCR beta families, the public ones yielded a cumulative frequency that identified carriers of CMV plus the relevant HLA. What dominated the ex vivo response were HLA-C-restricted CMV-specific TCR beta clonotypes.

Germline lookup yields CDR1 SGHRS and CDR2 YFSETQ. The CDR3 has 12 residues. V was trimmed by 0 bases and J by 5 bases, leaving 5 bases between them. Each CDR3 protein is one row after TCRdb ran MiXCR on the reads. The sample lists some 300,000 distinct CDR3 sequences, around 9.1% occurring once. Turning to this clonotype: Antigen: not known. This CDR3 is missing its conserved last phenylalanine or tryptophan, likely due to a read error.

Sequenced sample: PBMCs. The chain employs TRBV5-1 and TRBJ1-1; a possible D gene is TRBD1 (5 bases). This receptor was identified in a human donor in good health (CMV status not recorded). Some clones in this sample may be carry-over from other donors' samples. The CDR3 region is CASSLGQTEAFL. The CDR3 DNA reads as TGCGCCAGCAGCTTGGGACAGACTGAAGCTTTCCTT.